The 7 T cell receptor beta chains below all came from one sample that was sequenced in a study of blood T cell repertoires in COVID-19. This table comes from immunoSEQ multiplex PCR, and its TCRdb copy is limited to in-frame clones, with some not included. The sample has some 120,000 clones; 70% to 90% are singletons. Input material: peripheral blood. These receptors were taken from a woman between 45 and 65 years old with active or convalescent COVID-19.

The chain is built from TRBV7-2 and TRBJ2-1, with 7 bases matching TRBD2. From germline, CDR1 is SGHTA and CDR2 FQGNSA. The CDR3 has 16 residues. V dropped 5 bases and J dropped 10; count of bases not matched to a gene: 17. The CDR3 sequence is CASSPPGSGWGGEQFF. The CDR3 DNA sequence: TGTGCCAGCAGCCCCCCCGGGAGCGGGTGGGGGGGGGAGCAGTTCTTC.

J is TRBJ2-5 and V is TRBV10-3; weak D call: TRBD2 (6 bases). CDR1 is ENHRY and CDR2 is SYGVKD in the germline V gene. The ends were cut back, 8 bases at V and 1 base at J, with 8 bases in the middle. The CDR3 length is 12 residues. CDR3 nucleotides: TGTGCCATCGGCGGGACCCAAGAGACCCAGTACTTC. Translated, it gives CAIGGTQETQYF.

The gene calls are TRBV9 and TRBJ2-1; the match to TRBD2 covers 7 bases. There are 15 residues in the CDR3. The trim removed 1 base at V and 4 bases at J, leaving 5 bases unmatched. The germline CDR1 and CDR2 sequences are SGDLS and YYNGEE. The CDR3 DNA sequence: TGTGCCAGCAGCGTAAGCGGGATTGGGTACAATGAGCAGTTCTTC. The encoded protein is CASSVSGIGYNEQFF.

This chain connects TRBV3-1 (or the pseudogene TRBV3-2) to TRBJ2-3; D gene uncertain. V shed 2 bases and J shed 0 bases, with 6 bases lying between them. The CDR3 has 14 amino acids. The germline CDR1 and CDR2 sequences are LGHDT and YNNKEL (reference sequence). The CDR3 loop is CASSQQTSTDTQYF. CDR3 nucleotides: TGTGCCAGCAGCCAACAGACTAGCACAGATACGCAGTATTTT.

The chain recombines TRBV4-1 with TRBJ2-2; TRBD2 matches 9 bases. Looked up from germline, CDR1 is MGHRA and CDR2 is YSYEKL. CDR3 length: 17 amino acids. After removal of 2 bases from V and 0 bases from J, the junction contained 4 bases not matched to a gene. The CDR3 DNA sequence: TGCGCCAGCAGCCAACCCGCGGGAGGGCCGAACACCGGGGAGCTGTTTTTT. It translates to CASSQPAGGPNTGELFF.

The rearrangement joins TRBV5-1 to TRBJ2-1; the D is unclear. V lost 4 bases and J lost 3, with 11 bases in between. This CDR3 comprises 14 residues. Germline V CDR1 and CDR2: SGHRS, YFSETQ. CDR3 region: CASSRERIYNEQFF. CDR3 coding DNA: TGCGCCAGCAGCAGAGAGAGGATCTACAATGAGCAGTTCTTC.

As DNA, the CDR3 is TGTGCCAGCGGACAGGTTAACTACGAGCAGTACTTC. As protein: CASGQVNYEQYF. The chain links TRBV12-3 or TRBV12-4 to TRBJ2-7; 7 bases line up with TRBD1. The trim removed 8 bases at V and 3 bases at J, leaving 4 bases unmatched. The CDR3 has 12 amino acids.